These 15 T cell receptor beta chains were sequenced from one sample in a study of T cell changes during pregnancy in multiple sclerosis (dated by TCRdb to the late 2010s). The library was obtained by the immunoSEQ multiplex PCR assay. Sourced from immuneACCESS, this table was stored by TCRdb with only in-frame sequences that have V and J called. A share of the clones is absent; for the studies checked, an unresolved V gene accounts for under half, and the remainder has no known explanation. A total of 50,000 or so clones appear in this sample, about nine tenths of them only once. The top ten constitute around 0.25% of the sample. The material sequenced was CD4+ T cells from peripheral blood mononuclear cells, taken in the second trimester of pregnancy. These receptors originate from a female donor with multiple sclerosis, enrolled in a pregnancy study.

The chain couples TRBV5-1 to TRBJ1-5; 9 positions match TRBD1. The junction had 3 bases not matched to a gene; V was cut back by 4 bases and J by 1 base. The germline V gene has CDR1 SGHRS and CDR2 YFSETQ. CDR3 length equals 15 residues. The CDR3: CASSEGQGSNQPQHF. The CDR3 nucleotides read TGCGCCAGCAGCGAGGGACAGGGAAGCAATCAGCCCCAGCATTTT. The whole variable domain, remainder taken from reference TRBV5-1 and TRBJ1-5, is KAGVTQTPRYLIKTRGQQVTLSCSPISGHRSVSWYQQTPGQGLQFLFEYFSETQRNKGNFPGRFSGRQFSNSRSEMNVSTLELGDSALYLCASSEGQGSNQPQHFGDGTRLSIL.

J is TRBJ2-2 and V is TRBV19; TRBD2 agrees at 12 bases. The V gene's germline CDR1 is LNHDA and CDR2 SQIVND (reference sequence). V dropped 8 bases and J dropped 5; count of bases not matched to a gene: 15. The CDR3 consists of 18 residues. The CDR3 sequence is CASATRLAGVQGTGELFF. CDR3 bases: TGTGCCAGTGCAACTCGACTAGCGGGGGTCCAGGGAACCGGGGAGCTGTTTTTT.

This clone was detected once. V gene TRBV9 combines with J gene TRBJ1-1, with 7 bases lining up with TRBD1. CDR1 is SGDLS, CDR2 YYNGEE, per germline. V trimming: 4 bases; J trimming: 1 base; junction bases outside the gene matches: 7. This CDR3 has 15 residues. CDR3 protein: CASSLQGQSNTEAFF. Written as DNA, the CDR3 is TGTGCCAGCAGCCTCCAGGGACAGTCGAACACTGAAGCTTTCTTT. Together with reference TRBV9 and TRBJ1-1, the CDR3 gives the full variable domain: DSGVTQTPKHLITATGQRVTLRCSPRSGDLSVYWYQQSLDQGLQFLIQYYNGEERAKGNILERFSAQQFPDLHSELNLSSLELGDSALYFCASSLQGQSNTEAFFGQGTRLTVV.

The chain joins TRBV13 to TRBJ1-2; D ambiguous. V dropped 0 bases and J dropped 7 bases, with 9 bases sitting between them. Germline V CDR1 and CDR2: PRHDT, FYEKMQ (reference sequence). The CDR3 runs to 13 residues. The CDR3 reads CASSLGGFSGYTF. The CDR3 DNA is TGTGCCAGCAGCTTAGGGGGCTTTAGTGGCTACACCTTC. The variable domain in full, completed from reference TRBV13 and TRBJ1-2, reads AAGVIQSPRHLIKEKRETATLKCYPIPRHDTVYWYQQGPGQDPQFLISFYEKMQSDKGSIPDRFSAQQFSDYHSELNMSSLELGDSALYFCASSLGGFSGYTFGSGTRLTVV.

The V call is TRBV7-8, the J call TRBJ2-7; no firm D call. The V gene's germline CDR1 is SGHVS and CDR2 FQNEAQ. The CDR3 length is 14 residues. V was shortened by 4 bases and J by 6 bases, with 16 bases between the two germline ends. DNA of the CDR3: TGTGCCAGCAGCTCCCCTATCCAGCGAGGCGAGCAGTACTTC. It yields the protein CASSSPIQRGEQYF.

The gene calls are TRBV7-2 and TRBJ1-1, with D possibly being TRBD1 (5 bases). CDR1 and CDR2 from the germline V gene are SGHTA and FQGNSA. The CDR3 contains 15 residues. The germline V and J ends were trimmed by 5 bases and 3 bases, with 16 bases remaining between them. The CDR3 sequence: CASSREPRVDTEAFF. The CDR3 nucleotides are TGTGCCAGCAGCAGAGAACCCAGGGTGGACACTGAAGCTTTCTTT.

The chain uses TRBV10-3 and TRBJ2-7; 7 bases agree with TRBD1. The germline gives CDR1 ENHRY, CDR2 SYGVKD. With V trimmed by 11 bases and J by 0 bases, 4 bases remained unmatched. The CDR3 is made up of 12 amino acids. As DNA, the CDR3 is TGTGCCTCGACAGGGAGCTCCTACGAGCAGTACTTC. It codes for CASTGSSYEQYF.

The chain carries TRBV28 and TRBJ2-5, with 13 nucleotides matching TRBD2. The CDR3 is 15 amino acids. With 6 bases clipped from V and 5 bases from J, the junction kept 6 bases outside the gene matches. CDR1 and CDR2 from the germline V gene are MDHEN and SYDVKM. This chain's CDR3 is CASRGGTSGVETQYF. The CDR3 nucleotides read TGTGCCAGCAGGGGTGGGACTAGCGGGGTTGAGACCCAGTACTTC.

The rearrangement uses TRBV7-3 and TRBJ1-2; tentatively, D is TRBD1 (5 bases). V lost 1 base and J lost 6, with 18 bases in between. Germline V gene data show CDR1 as SGHTA and CDR2 as FQGTGA. The CDR3 covers 16 residues. The CDR3 bases are TGTGCCAGCAGCTTAATTCCCTCCCTCATCAGGGATGGCTACACCTTC. This sequence encodes CASSLIPSLIRDGYTF.

The chain links TRBV7-9 to TRBJ2-3, with 7 nucleotides matching TRBD1. The CDR3 loop spans 16 amino acids. The germline gives CDR1 SEHNR, CDR2 FQNEAQ (reference sequence). The trim removed 2 bases at V and 2 bases at J, leaving 7 bases unmatched. The CDR3 reads CASSLLTGNPTDTQYF. The CDR3 DNA reads TGTGCCAGCAGCTTACTGACAGGGAACCCCACAGATACGCAGTATTTT.

The chain links TRBV7-9 to TRBJ2-5; 13 bases fit TRBD2. Germline V gives CDR1 SEHNR, CDR2 FQNEAQ (reference sequence). The length of the CDR3 is 16 residues. The V gene end was trimmed by 4 bases and the J gene end by 2 bases; junction bases not matched to a gene: 4. The CDR3 region has the DNA TGTGCCAGCAGCTACGGACTAGCGGGAGTTCAAGAGACCCAGTACTTC. Encoded protein: CASSYGLAGVQETQYF. The variable domain in full, with the rest retrieved from reference TRBV7-9 and TRBJ2-5, is DTGVSQNPRHKITKRGQNVTFRCDPISEHNRLYWYRQTLGQGPEFLTYFQNEAQLEKSRLLSDRFSAERPKGSFSTLEIQRTEQGDSAMYLCASSYGLAGVQETQYFGPGTRLLVL.

The chain uses TRBV4-1 and TRBJ1-2, with a possible D match to TRBD1 (5 bases). Trimming took 0 bases from V and 6 from J, leaving 17 bases between them. Germline V lookup: CDR1 MGHRA, CDR2 YSYEKL. The CDR3 has 16 residues. The CDR3 DNA reads as TGCGCCAGCAGCCAAGACATGATAGGGGCTAAACATGGCTACACCTTC. Its translation is CASSQDMIGAKHGYTF.

V gene TRBV5-6 combines with J gene TRBJ2-7; 8 bases map to TRBD2. The ends lost 3 bases at V and 1 base at J; junction bases unmatched: 9. This CDR3 spans 16 amino acids. Germline V gene data show CDR1 as SGHDT and CDR2 as YYEEEE. The chain's CDR3 is CASSSRGTRGSYEQYF. CDR3 sequence (DNA): TGTGCCAGCAGCTCACGAGGGACTAGAGGGTCCTACGAGCAGTACTTC.

Comment on this clone: At one end, the junction sequence differs from germline, possibly due to a read error. The same CDR3 can be traced to other DNA sequences in this sample. The chain recombines TRBV10-3 with TRBJ2-7; TRBD1 agrees at 10 bases. Germline lookup yields CDR1 ENHRY and CDR2 SYGVKD. The CDR3 consists of 14 residues. CDR3 in amino acids: CAISVGTGDYEQYF. As DNA, the CDR3 is TGTGCCATCAGTGTGGGGACAGGGGATTACGAGCAGTACTTT.

This chain connects TRBV10-1 to TRBJ2-5; the D gene is possibly TRBD2 (6 bases). The CDR3 covers 14 residues. Trimming shortened V by 2 bases and J by 1 base, and 8 bases separated the two germline ends. Germline CDR1 is WNHNN and CDR2 is SYGVQD (reference sequence). CDR3 residues: CASSEPSVQETQYF. The DNA for the CDR3 is TGCGCCAGCAGTGAGCCTAGCGTCCAAGAGACCCAGTACTTC.